The rows below give T cell receptor beta chains drawn from one sample of a study of regulatory T cells in long-lasting Graves disease. TCRdb re-derived calls from the multiplex PCR reads in MiXCR, one entry per CDR3 protein. Of roughly 400,000 distinct CDR3 sequences listed, less than 25% are singletons. Specimen: peripheral blood mononuclear cells (PBMCs), collected when the disease was refractory, from a patient treated with antithyroid drugs. The receptors derive from a female donor with Graves disease. The CDR3 runs from the conserved cysteine through the conserved F or W. The D gene is left open where the match is weak. Some rows mark clone size as missing; the rest say once, few, many or name a class of expanded clone.

13 | . | TRBJ1-1 | TRBV6-1 | many | TGTGCCAGCAGCCGCGGGCCTTACACTGAAGCTTTCTTT | CASSRGPYTEAFF
14 | TRBD1 | TRBJ2-7 | TRBV11-1 | many | TGTGCCAGCAGCCCCGGACAGGGGTCCGACGAGCAGTACTTC | CASSPGQGSDEQYF
15 | . | TRBJ1-5 | TRBV3-1 | . | TGTGCCAGCAGCCAAGACGGCTCGTTAGGAGGTCCCCAGCATTTT | CASSQDGSLGGPQHF
15 | . | TRBJ2-5 | TRBV28 | many | TGTGCCAGCAGTTTAGGGCCGACGAAACAAGAGACCCAGTACTTC | CASSLGPTKQETQYF
13 | . | TRBJ2-5 | TRBV28 | many | TGTGCCAGCAGTTTATACGGGAAAGAGACCCAGTACTTC | CASSLYGKETQYF
12 | . | TRBJ1-3 | TRBV10-3 | few | TGTGCCATAAGTTGGGATAGCAACACCATATATTTT | CAISWDSNTIYF
15 | . | TRBJ1-1 | TRBV3-1 | many | TGTGCCAGCAGCCAGCCAGGGGTGATGAACACTGAAGCTTTCTTT | CASSQPGVMNTEAFF
16 | TRBD2 | TRBJ2-5 | TRBV11-2 | many | TGTGCCAGCAGCATCTTTGAGCGGGAGGGGAGGGAGACCCAGTACTTC | CASSIFEREGRETQYF
14 | . | TRBJ1-4 | TRBV25-1 | few | TGTGCCAGCAAGACCGGGGCCGTTGGAGAAAAACTGTTTTTT | CASKTGAVGEKLFF
14 | . | TRBJ2-7 | TRBV28 | many | TGTGCCAGCAGCACCGGACCGCTAAGTGGGGAGCAGTACTTC | CASSTGPLSGEQYF
17 | . | TRBJ1-4 | TRBV19 | . | TGTGCCAGTAGAATATCCGGGACACAAGCAACTAATGAAAAACTGTTTTTT | CASRISGTQATNEKLFF
15 | . | TRBJ1-2 | TRBV7-2 | many | TGTGCCAGCAGCTTAGGGGGGGGCACAGGCTATGGCTACACCTTC | CASSLGGGTGYGYTF
14 | . | TRBJ2-7 | TRBV7-9 | . | TGTGCCAGCAGCTTCAGGGGGGAAAGCTACGAGCAGTACTTC | CASSFRGESYEQYF
15 | . | TRBJ2-7 | TRBV6-1 | few | TGTGCCAGCAGTGAACTTCGACAGAGAACCTACGAGCAGTACTTC | CASSELRQRTYEQYF
20 | TRBD2 | TRBJ2-2 | TRBV15 | . | TGTGCCACCAGCAGAGTGTCAGGGGAACTAGCGGGAGGCCGGGGCGGGGAGCTGTTTTTT | CATSRVSGELAGGRGGELFF
16 | . | TRBJ1-6 | TRBV3-1 | . | TGTGCCAGCAGCCTTGTAGGCGGCAGATATAATTCACCCCTCCACTTT | CASSLVGGRYNSPLHF
13 | . | TRBJ2-5 | TRBV29-1 | . | TGCAGCGTTGAACGTGGCAAAGGGGAGACCCAGTACTTC | CSVERGKGETQYF
12 | . | TRBJ1-5 | TRBV19 | many | TGTGCCAGTAGCGCTTGGGGTCAGCCCCAGCATTTT | CASSAWGQPQHF
13 | TRBD1 | TRBJ2-4 | TRBV18 | . | TGTGCCAGCTCCCGGGACAGGGCTGACATTCAGTACTTC | CASSRDRADIQYF
11 | . | TRBJ2-7 | TRBV20-1 | many | TGCAGTGCCCCCGACTCCTACGAGCAGTACTTC | CSAPDSYEQYF
16 | TRBD1 | TRBJ2-2 | TRBV9 | few | TGTGCCAGCAGCCCCCGGGACAGCTGGGGAACCGGGGAGCTGTTTTTT | CASSPRDSWGTGELFF
14 | TRBD2 | TRBJ2-1 | TRBV28 | . | TGTGCCAGCAAGTCCAGCGGGAGTCCACGCGAGCAGTTCTTC | CASKSSGSPREQFF
16 | . | TRBJ2-5 | TRBV6-2/TRBV6-3 | many | TGTGCCAGCAGTCAGCCGTTAGGAGGGTTCCAAGAGACCCAGTACTTC | CASSQPLGGFQETQYF
13 | TRBD1 | TRBJ1-1 | TRBV6-1 | many | TGTGCCAGTCTTCGACAGGGGAACACTGAAGCTTTCTTT | CASLRQGNTEAFF
12 | . | TRBJ1-2 | TRBV20-1 | . | TGCAGTGCGACAGTAGATAACTATGGCTACACCTTC | CSATVDNYGYTF
14 | . | TRBJ2-7 | TRBV20-1 | few | TGCAGTGCTATCCGGGACACCGCTTTTGGGGAGCAGTACTTC | CSAIRDTAFGEQYF
14 | . | TRBJ2-7 | TRBV7-2 | many | TGTGCCAGCAGCTGGCGAGGGCCCGGCTACGAGCAGTACTTC | CASSWRGPGYEQYF
15 | . | TRBJ2-4 | TRBV2 | . | TGTGCCAGCAGTGAAGCAGCCGCTCTAAAAAACATTCAGTACTTC | CASSEAAALKNIQYF
15 | . | TRBJ1-2 | TRBV15 | few | TGTGCCACCAGCAGAGTCACTCCAGGCGACTATGGCTACACCTTC | CATSRVTPGDYGYTF
13 | . | TRBJ2-1 | TRBV7-3 | many | TGTGCCAGCAGCTTGGGGACCTACAATGAGCAGTTCTTC | CASSLGTYNEQFF
18 | . | TRBJ1-5 | TRBV27 | many | TGTGCCAGCAGTTTATCGAGCTGGTACGGGTCCAGCAATCAGCCCCAGCATTTT | CASSLSSWYGSSNQPQHF
15 | TRBD2 | TRBJ2-3 | TRBV12-3/TRBV12-4 | . | TGTGCCAGCAGTTTATCGGGAGGGAGCACAGATACGCAGTATTTT | CASSLSGGSTDTQYF
15 | . | TRBJ1-1 | TRBV4-3 | few | TGCGCCAGCAGCCAAGATGGGGGGCCCCTCACTGAAGCTTTCTTT | CASSQDGGPLTEAFF
17 | TRBD1 | TRBJ1-4 | TRBV12-3/TRBV12-4 | many | TGTGCCAGCAGTTCAGGACAGGGCTCGCAGACTAATGAAAAACTGTTTTTT | CASSSGQGSQTNEKLFF
15 | . | TRBJ1-6 | TRBV28 | many | TGTGCCAGCAGTTGGGGGGCTGAGCGGAGATCACCCCTCCACTTT | CASSWGAERRSPLHF
14 | . | TRBJ2-7 | TRBV28 | many | TGTGCCAGCAGTTTTACCTCAGGGTTCTACGAGCAGTACTTC | CASSFTSGFYEQYF
15 | TRBD2 | TRBJ2-5 | TRBV7-9 | many | TGTGCCAGCAGCAGGGTTCCTGCGGGAGTTGAGACCCAGTACTTC | CASSRVPAGVETQYF
12 | . | TRBJ2-1 | TRBV7-8 | once | TGTGCCAGCAGCCCCTCATTATCAGAGCAGTTCTTC | CASSPSLSEQFF
18 | TRBD1 | TRBJ1-5 | TRBV12-3/TRBV12-4 | many | TGTGCCAGCAGTTTCGGGACAGGGGATTTTGGGAGCAATCAGCCCCAGCATTTT | CASSFGTGDFGSNQPQHF
12 | . | TRBJ1-1 | TRBV10-2 | many | TGCGCCAGCAGTGAGACATACACTGAAGCTTTCTTT | CASSETYTEAFF
15 | . | TRBJ2-7 | TRBV6-5 | . | TGTGCCAGCAGTTACATGGAGGGGAGCTCCTACGAGCAGTACTTC | CASSYMEGSSYEQYF
14 | . | TRBJ2-7 | TRBV20-1 | . | TGCAGTGCTAGAGACTCTTTAGGGGGCTACGAGCAGTACTTC | CSARDSLGGYEQYF
15 | . | TRBJ1-2 | TRBV6-2/TRBV6-3 | many | TGTGCCAGCAGTTCCCCGGGACGGGTTAACTATGGCTACACCTTC | CASSSPGRVNYGYTF
16 | . | TRBJ2-7 | TRBV28 | many | TGTGCCAGCAGTTTAGGTGGCGGGGCCCCCGCCTACGAGCAGTACTTC | CASSLGGGAPAYEQYF
13 | . | TRBJ2-2 | TRBV24-1 | . | TGTGCCACCCATTCAGGGAACACCGGGGAGCTGTTTTTT | CATHSGNTGELFF
19 | TRBD2 | TRBJ2-7 | TRBV6-1 | . | TGTGCCAGCAGTCCCGAAAACACCGGCCCTAGCGGATTCTCAAACGAGCAGTACTTC | CASSPENTGPSGFSNEQYF
13 | . | TRBJ1-1 | TRBV29-1 | few | TGCAGCGTTGAACCGGTACTTAACACTGAAGCTTTCTTT | CSVEPVLNTEAFF
17 | TRBD1 | TRBJ2-5 | TRBV12-3/TRBV12-4 | . | TGTGCCAGCAGTTTAAGTGGTTTGACAGGGGGACGAGAGACCCAGTACTTC | CASSLSGLTGGRETQYF
15 | TRBD1 | TRBJ1-5 | TRBV28 | many | TGTACCAGCAGAACAGGGGTGTGGAACAATCAGCCCCAGCATTTT | CTSRTGVWNNQPQHF
13 | . | TRBJ2-5 | TRBV13 | many | TGTGCCAGCAGCTTACGGCATATGGAGACCCAGTACTTC | CASSLRHMETQYF
14 | . | TRBJ1-1 | TRBV6-1 | . | TGTGCCAGCCATGGGACCGGGATCTTGGCTGAAGCTTTCTTT | CASHGTGILAEAFF
15 | . | TRBJ1-1 | TRBV7-2 | many | TGTGCCAGCAGCTTAGGTCCAGTAATGAACACTGAAGCTTTCTTT | CASSLGPVMNTEAFF
12 | . | TRBJ2-7 | TRBV30 | many | TGTGCCTGGAGAGGGGGGCCTCGCGAGCAGTACTTC | CAWRGGPREQYF
15 | TRBD1 | TRBJ1-2 | TRBV5-1 | . | TGCGCCAGCAACACGGCGACAGGGATTGACTATGGCTACACCTTC | CASNTATGIDYGYTF